This T cell receptor (beta chain) is from a study of T cell responses to AZD1222 COVID-19 vaccine. Study overall: Timing groups of about 4 and about 12 weeks for second doses were pooled. Study-wide points: Dominant at 160-218 and 743-854, vaccine-associated CD4 TCRs also spanned spike. White British ancestry dominated among donors, who included more females, and clonal diversity was possibly underestimated.

The table lists this clone with a few counts. The antigen remains unidentified. Trimming cost V 7 bases and J 3 bases, with 10 bases left between them. The CDR3 length is 12 residues. Germline loops: CDR1 SGHRS, CDR2 YFSETQ. Sequencing was performed with immunoSEQ multiplex PCR; in TCRdb, only in-frame clones are kept and a portion is missing. The table includes more than 85,000 clones, 70% to 90% detected once. The J gene is TRBJ1-1, the V gene TRBV5-1; D might be TRBD1 (6 bases). The source was peripheral blood, collected on day 0 of AZD1222 vaccination. This sequence was found in an adult in good health. The CDR3 DNA reads TGCGCCAGCCGGGGGGCGTACACTGAAGCTTTCTTT. Residues: CASRGAYTEAFF.